The 18 T cell receptor beta chains listed next were all sequenced from one sample in a study of patients and donors after allogeneic stem cell transplantation. MiXCR, run by TCRdb on the RT-PCR reads, gives a single entry per CDR3 protein. Of about 960,000 distinct CDR3 sequences listed, more than 15% are singletons. Sequencing was done on a sample of blood, either unsorted or a sorted T cell fraction (not recorded which). The receptors shown here come from a human donor who was either an allogeneic HSCT recipient or a stem cell or donor lymphocyte infusion donor (not recorded which). It is not recorded whose cells these are; they may come from a transplant donor.

This chain uses TRBV12-3 or TRBV12-4 with TRBJ2-5; no clear D. The CDR3 extends over 14 amino acids. Trimming shortened V by 5 bases and J by 5 bases, and 15 bases separated the two germline ends. The CDR3 loop is CASSQRVIPETQYF. In DNA, the CDR3 is TGTGCCAGCAGTCAACGGGTTATCCCGGAGACCCAGTACTTC.

This clonotype was detected only a few times. The chain carries TRBV11-2 and TRBJ2-2, with TRBD2 identical over 12 bases. Germline CDR1 and CDR2: SGHAT and FQNNGV. The J segment lost 1 base and the V segment lost 1 base, leaving 4 bases of the junction unmatched. The CDR3 runs to 18 residues. CDR3 region: CASSLVASGRGNTGELFF. DNA of the CDR3: TGTGCCAGCAGCTTAGTTGCTAGCGGGAGGGGGAACACCGGGGAGCTGTTTTTT.

This clonotype was counted between two and nine times. The CDR3 sequence: CASSCSGQGTEAFF. The CDR3 DNA follows: TGTGCCAGCAGTTGCTCGGGGCAAGGGACTGAAGCTTTCTTT. The chain combines TRBV12-3 or TRBV12-4 with TRBJ1-1; possible D gene TRBD1, 5 bases. Trimming left V 4 bases short and J 5 bases short, with 14 bases between. The CDR3 covers 14 residues.

The chain combines TRBV9 with TRBJ2-1; D gene ambiguous. CDR3 length: 14 residues. Trimming took off 0 bases at V and 8 bases at J, with 12 bases between the two ends. Germline values: CDR1 SGDLS, CDR2 YYNGEE. In nucleotides, the CDR3 is TGTGCCAGCAGCGTAGTTGTGTCGGTGGATGAGCAGTTCTTC. The encoded protein is CASSVVVSVDEQFF. The full variable domain, completed using reference TRBV9 and TRBJ2-1, is DSGVTQTPKHLITATGQRVTLRCSPRSGDLSVYWYQQSLDQGLQFLIQYYNGEERAKGNILERFSAQQFPDLHSELNLSSLELGDSALYFCASSVVVSVDEQFFGPGTRLTVL.

The CDR3 is CASGPGQGDDIQYF. The CDR3 DNA sequence: TGTGCCAGCGGTCCTGGACAGGGGGACGACATTCAGTACTTC. This chain uses TRBV21-1 with TRBJ2-4; the table gives TRBD1 as D, unverified against the DNA. TRBV21-1 is flagged as a pseudogene. The CDR3 is made up of 14 amino acids.

There are a few counts of this clonotype. The genes are TRBV19 and TRBJ2-5; D possibly corresponds to TRBD1 (5 bases). V shed 4 bases and J shed 7 bases, with 7 bases lying between them. This CDR3 is built from 11 residues. Germline loops: CDR1 LNHDA, CDR2 SQIVND (reference sequence). The chain's CDR3 is CASSRGGTQYF. CDR3 nucleotides: TGTGCCAGTAGTAGGGGCGGGACCCAGTACTTC.

A few counts support this clonotype. The CDR3: CATSRQGLDEQYF. CDR3 sequence (DNA): TGTGCCACCAGCAGACAGGGCCTGGACGAGCAGTACTTC. The rearrangement joins TRBV15 to TRBJ2-7, with a weak D call TRBD1 (5 bases). From germline, CDR1 is LNHNV and CDR2 YYDKDF (reference sequence). Trimming took off 2 bases at V and 5 bases at J, with 10 bases between the two ends. The CDR3 sequence is 13 residues long.

This clonotype was counted a few times. This chain connects TRBV30 to TRBJ2-1, with 7 bases matching TRBD2. The CDR3 is made up of 13 amino acids. Germline-derived CDR1 and CDR2 are GTSNPN and SVGIG (reference sequence). Trimming took 2 bases from V and 5 from J; bases not matched to a gene: 3. CDR3 sequence reads: CAWSSGGNNEQFF. In DNA form, the CDR3 reads TGTGCCTGGAGTTCCGGGGGGAACAATGAGCAGTTCTTC.

The chain is built from TRBV7-9 and TRBJ2-5; D is possibly TRBD2 (5 bases). Germline V CDR1 and CDR2: SEHNR, FQNEAQ (reference sequence). This CDR3 has 13 residues. Trimming removed 3 bases from V and 5 bases from J, with 10 bases in between. DNA for the CDR3: TGTGCCAGCAGCTTCTTAGCGTCGGAGACCCAGTACTTC. Its translation is CASSFLASETQYF.

This clonotype was found many times. The V call is TRBV5-1, the J call TRBJ2-5; 13 bases align to TRBD2. The germline CDR1 and CDR2 sequences are SGHRS and YFSETQ. This CDR3 contains 15 residues. Trimming removed 4 bases from V and 2 bases from J; junction bases left unmatched: 2. The CDR3 DNA sequence: TGCGCCAGCAGCGCGGGACTAGCGGGACAAGAGACCCAGTACTTC. Protein sequence: CASSAGLAGQETQYF.

This clonotype has more than one count but fewer than ten. This sequence joins TRBV19 and TRBJ1-2, with D perhaps TRBD1 (6 bases). Germline CDR1 and CDR2: LNHDA and SQIVND (reference sequence). The V and J ends lost 7 bases and 1 base respectively, with 13 bases between them. This CDR3 comprises 14 residues. As DNA, the CDR3 is TGTGCCAGTACCTCCGGGGGCGGTAACTATGGCTACACCTTC. Amino acid sequence: CASTSGGGNYGYTF.

This clonotype was found many times. This chain links TRBV9 with TRBJ2-3; D ambiguous. The CDR3 is 14 amino acids. Trimming took 4 bases from V and 2 from J, leaving 11 bases between them. Germline-derived CDR1 and CDR2 are SGDLS and YYNGEE. The CDR3, as DNA: TGTGCCAGCAGCCCCCCAGGCCACACAGATACGCAGTATTTT. This gives the protein CASSPPGHTDTQYF.

This clonotype has only a few counts. J is TRBJ2-1 and V is TRBV2; 10 bases agree with TRBD2. The CDR3 totals 16 residues. The germline V gene has CDR1 SNHLY and CDR2 FYNNEI. The V gene end was trimmed by 2 bases and the J gene end by 6 bases; junction bases not matched to a gene: 7. The CDR3 region is CASSEQLAGKGNEQFF. CDR3 in DNA: TGTGCCAGCAGTGAACAACTAGCGGGAAAAGGCAATGAGCAGTTCTTC. The entire variable domain, with the rest obtained from reference TRBV2 and TRBJ2-1, is as follows: EPEVTQTPSHQVTQMGQEVILRCVPISNHLYFYWYRQILGQKVEFLVSFYNNEISEKSEIFDDQFSVERPDGSNFTLKIRSTKLEDSAMYFCASSEQLAGKGNEQFFGPGTRLTVL.

V gene TRBV7-2 combines with J gene TRBJ2-3, with a tentative D call TRBD1 (6 bases). Germline assignment: CDR1 SGHTA and CDR2 FQGNSA. V lost 5 bases and J lost 3, with 12 bases in between. This CDR3 contains 14 residues. In nucleotides, the CDR3 is TGTGCCAGCAGCCCGATGGGGGCGACAGATACGCAGTATTTT. Its protein is CASSPMGATDTQYF.

The chain combines TRBV10-3 with TRBJ1-2; D possibly corresponds to TRBD1 (6 bases). Germline V gives CDR1 ENHRY, CDR2 SYGVKD. The CDR3 consists of 13 residues. Trimming took 11 bases from V and 6 from J, leaving 19 bases between them. This CDR3 is CASSTGRENGYTF. The CDR3 DNA sequence: TGTGCCTCATCAACAGGGAGGGAAAATGGCTACACCTTC.

This clonotype was observed a few times. The chain is built from TRBV27 and TRBJ2-2; 8 bases align to TRBD1. This CDR3 region has 14 residues. From germline, CDR1 is MNHEY and CDR2 SMNVEV (reference sequence). Trimming at V came to 10 bases and at J to 2 bases, leaving 6 bases not matched to a gene. Here the CDR3 reads CATATGVNTGELFF. The CDR3 DNA sequence: TGTGCCACCGCGACAGGGGTCAACACCGGGGAGCTGTTTTTT.

This clonotype was seen more than once but under ten times. The chain combines TRBV12-3 or TRBV12-4 with TRBJ2-3, with 12 bases that match TRBD2. V shed 3 bases and J 4 bases; nucleotides not matched to a gene: 5. The CDR3 has 16 amino acids. DNA of the CDR3: TGTGCCAGCAGTTTTGTGACTAGCGGGGGTGCAGATACGCAGTATTTT. Encoded protein: CASSFVTSGGADTQYF.

This clonotype was picked up a small number of times. V and J are TRBV12-3 or TRBV12-4 and TRBJ2-1; TRBD2 matches at 14 bases. This CDR3 contains 20 residues. V lost 2 bases to trimming and J lost 4 bases; unmatched junction nucleotides: 13. CDR3 in amino acids: CASSLLFVRTSGRSYNEQFF. Written as DNA, the CDR3 is TGTGCCAGCAGTTTATTGTTCGTGCGGACTAGCGGGAGGTCATACAATGAGCAGTTCTTC.